These 8 T cell receptor beta chains originate from one sample sequenced in a study of blood T cells in healthy people across ages. Together with a sample-barcoded 5' primer, a J-beta primer mix was included in a second PCR lasting about 6 to 11 cycles. A single record per CDR3 protein comes from TCRdb applying MiXCR to the 5' RACE reads. This sample has about 830,000 distinct CDR3 sequences; 58% occur once, and the top ten carry approximately 21%. Source material: blood. The source of these receptors is a man aged 30-40 years in good health.

The chain recombines TRBV18 with TRBJ2-1, with 11 bases that match TRBD1. V was pared by 2 bases and J by 2 bases, with 20 bases of the junction left unmatched. The CDR3 is made up of 22 amino acids. Germline-derived CDR1 and CDR2 are KGHSH and LQKENI. This CDR3 reads CASSPGQGAAGGPRFAYNEQFF. In nucleotides, the CDR3 is TGTGCCAGCTCACCAGGACAGGGGGCGGCGGGAGGGCCCCGGTTCGCCTACAATGAGCAGTTCTTC. Complete variable domain (other parts from reference TRBV18 and TRBJ2-1): NAGVMQNPRHLVRRRGQEARLRCSPMKGHSHVYWYRQLPEEGLKFMVYLQKENIIDESGMPKERFSAEFPKEGPSILRIQQVVRGDSAAYFCASSPGQGAAGGPRFAYNEQFFGPGTRLTVL.

This rearrangement joins TRBV20-1 to TRBJ2-3, with TRBD2 matching over 8 bases. Trimming at V came to 2 bases and at J to 4 bases, leaving 11 bases not matched to a gene. The CDR3 is made up of 16 amino acids. Germline values: CDR1 DFQATT, CDR2 SNEGSKA (reference sequence). The CDR3 DNA sequence: TGCAGTGCTAGACGTTTTATAGCGGGATCACCAGATACGCAGTATTTT. Translated, it gives CSARRFIAGSPDTQYF.

This rearrangement joins TRBV7-2 to TRBJ2-6, with D uncertain. CDR1 SGHTA and CDR2 FQGNSA come from the germline V gene. CDR3 length: 13 residues. V was clipped by 1 base and J by 4 bases, with 2 bases between them. The CDR3 coding sequence is TGTGCCAGCAGCTTAGACGGGGCCAACGTCCTGACTTTC. Amino acids: CASSLDGANVLTF.

This rearrangement joins TRBV2 to TRBJ2-3; D call uncertain. CDR1 is SNHLY and CDR2 is FYNNEI in the germline V gene. This CDR3 region has 15 residues. V shed 7 bases and J shed 0 bases, with 14 bases lying between them. CDR3 sequence (DNA): TGTGCCAGCAACCTCAGGACGGACAGCACAGATACGCAGTATTTT. The encoded protein is CASNLRTDSTDTQYF.

The chain recombines TRBV28 with TRBJ2-3, with 10 positions matching TRBD2. CDR1 and CDR2 from the germline V gene are MDHEN and SYDVKM. The CDR3 is made up of 14 amino acids. With 7 bases clipped from V and 6 bases from J, the junction kept 7 bases outside the gene matches. CDR3 sequence (DNA): TGTGCCAGCAAAACTAGCGGGGAAGTGGATACGCAGTATTTT. It encodes CASKTSGEVDTQYF. The variable domain in full, with the rest retrieved from reference TRBV28 and TRBJ2-3, is DVKVTQSSRYLVKRTGEKVFLECVQDMDHENMFWYRQDPGLGLRLIYFSYDVKMKEKGDIPEGYSVSREKKERFSLILESASTNQTSMYLCASKTSGEVDTQYFGPGTRLTVL.

Turning to this clonotype: One end of the junction fails to match germline, which may point to a read error. CDR3 sequence (DNA): TGTGCCAGCGGCTTAGCCGGGTCAACTCTCGCTGGGGAGCAGTACTTC. Its translation: CASGLAGSTLAGEQYF. The V and J genes are TRBV7-6 and TRBJ2-5, with a weak D call TRBD2 (5 bases). Germline CDR1 reads SGHVS; CDR2 reads FNYEAQ. The CDR3 sequence is 16 residues long.

The genes are TRBV21-1 and TRBJ2-4; TRBD1 is the table's D call and was not checked against the DNA. TRBV21-1 is deemed a pseudogene. This CDR3 has 18 amino acids. CDR3 nucleotides: TGTGCCAGCAGCAGTACAGGGGGCGCGGGGCTAGCCAAAAACATTCAGTACTTC. This codes for CASSSTGGAGLAKNIQYF.

This rearrangement joins TRBV20-1 to TRBJ2-5, with TRBD1 matching 10 bases. Near its end, the DNA agrees better with TRBJ2-7, so the J call may be wrong. The CDR3 consists of 16 residues. Germline CDR1 and CDR2: DFQATT and SNEGSKA (reference sequence). CDR3 residues: CSARPPTGGYFYEQYF. As DNA, the CDR3 is TGCAGTGCGAGGCCCCCGACAGGGGGCTATTTCTACGAGCAGTACTTC.